A selection of T cell receptor beta chains follows, all from one sample in a study of tumor-infiltrating lymphocytes in localized non-small cell lung cancer. Repertoires were generated with immunoSEQ multiplex PCR, while TCRdb's copy carries only in-frame clones and drops some. The sample holds just under 4,000 clones, more than 60% seen once. The material sequenced was uninvolved lung tissue not adjacent to the tumor. All receptors come from a human donor with non-small cell lung cancer. The CDR3 runs from the conserved cysteine through the conserved F or W. The order of the fields is CDR3 protein, CDR3 length, V gene, clone size, J gene. Clone sizes are given selectively: once, few, many, or a class where the clone is expanded.

CDR3 protein: CASSPLGQGAGNTIYF
CDR3 length: 16
V gene: TRBV9
clone size: NA
J gene: TRBJ1-3

CDR3 protein: CASSLTELYEQYF
CDR3 length: 13
V gene: TRBV28
clone size: once
J gene: TRBJ2-7

CDR3 protein: CASSYLAANYGYTF
CDR3 length: 14
V gene: TRBV6-5
clone size: NA
J gene: TRBJ1-2

CDR3 protein: CASSAQDLNSYEQYF
CDR3 length: 15
V gene: TRBV9
clone size: NA
J gene: TRBJ2-7

CDR3 protein: CATSTTLQGIIGDTQYF
CDR3 length: 17
V gene: TRBV15
clone size: NA
J gene: TRBJ2-3

CDR3 protein: CASSSQGVGNEKLFF
CDR3 length: 15
V gene: TRBV27
clone size: NA
J gene: TRBJ1-4

CDR3 protein: CASSTGTRKTEAFF
CDR3 length: 14
V gene: TRBV19
clone size: NA
J gene: TRBJ1-1

CDR3 protein: CASSSTRARVLDGYTF
CDR3 length: 16
V gene: TRBV7-3
clone size: NA
J gene: TRBJ1-2

CDR3 protein: CASHSLAGGSWEQYF
CDR3 length: 15
V gene: TRBV6-5
clone size: NA
J gene: TRBJ2-7

CDR3 protein: CASSEAVGPGDTGELFF
CDR3 length: 17
V gene: TRBV2
clone size: NA
J gene: TRBJ2-2

CDR3 protein: CASSPLDRNNEQFF
CDR3 length: 14
V gene: TRBV27
clone size: few
J gene: TRBJ2-1

CDR3 protein: CASSFTGPTYEQYF
CDR3 length: 14
V gene: TRBV28
clone size: NA
J gene: NA

CDR3 protein: CASSLGTDSNQPQHF
CDR3 length: 15
V gene: TRBV11-1
clone size: NA
J gene: TRBJ1-5

CDR3 protein: CASSIVGARGYGYTF
CDR3 length: 15
V gene: TRBV19
clone size: NA
J gene: TRBJ1-2

CDR3 protein: CAITPDPTSYEQYF
CDR3 length: 14
V gene: TRBV10-3
clone size: once
J gene: TRBJ2-7

CDR3 protein: CASGNYEQYF
CDR3 length: 10
V gene: TRBV27
clone size: few
J gene: TRBJ2-7

CDR3 protein: CASSLGTGYGYTF
CDR3 length: 13
V gene: TRBV27
clone size: NA
J gene: TRBJ1-2

CDR3 protein: CASSQGAANTEAFF
CDR3 length: 14
V gene: TRBV4-2
clone size: few
J gene: TRBJ1-1

CDR3 protein: CASREDRGGGGYTF
CDR3 length: 14
V gene: TRBV6-1
clone size: NA
J gene: TRBJ1-2

CDR3 protein: CASCRLTTDHQPQHF
CDR3 length: 15
V gene: TRBV6-1
clone size: once
J gene: TRBJ1-5

CDR3 protein: CASSLVGASGYTF
CDR3 length: 13
V gene: TRBV11-2
clone size: NA
J gene: TRBJ1-2

CDR3 protein: CATLTGGVGTEAFF
CDR3 length: 14
V gene: TRBV10-3
clone size: NA
J gene: TRBJ1-1

CDR3 protein: CASSGRVNQPQHF
CDR3 length: 13
V gene: TRBV6-1
clone size: NA
J gene: TRBJ1-5

CDR3 protein: CASSQTPNQPQHF
CDR3 length: 13
V gene: TRBV7-2
clone size: NA
J gene: TRBJ1-5

CDR3 protein: CASSQDRTGEKLFF
CDR3 length: 14
V gene: TRBV4-1
clone size: NA
J gene: TRBJ1-4

CDR3 protein: CASSLGVGEQYF
CDR3 length: 12
V gene: TRBV5-4
clone size: large
J gene: TRBJ2-7

CDR3 protein: CASSLGRGSNEQFF
CDR3 length: 14
V gene: TRBV21-1
clone size: NA
J gene: TRBJ2-1

CDR3 protein: CASSLAQGGNSYGYTF
CDR3 length: 16
V gene: TRBV7-9
clone size: NA
J gene: TRBJ1-2

CDR3 protein: CASSGPSGGADYDEQFF
CDR3 length: 17
V gene: TRBV9
clone size: NA
J gene: TRBJ2-1

CDR3 protein: CASSPGQGRMNTEAFF
CDR3 length: 16
V gene: TRBV11-1
clone size: NA
J gene: TRBJ1-1

CDR3 protein: CAWSEPDRTNEKLFF
CDR3 length: 15
V gene: TRBV30
clone size: NA
J gene: TRBJ1-4

CDR3 protein: CASSLVTGSTNEKLFF
CDR3 length: 16
V gene: TRBV11-2
clone size: few
J gene: TRBJ1-4

CDR3 protein: CASSGDRVRCPYEQYF
CDR3 length: 16
V gene: TRBV10-1
clone size: NA
J gene: TRBJ2-7

CDR3 protein: CATSRDGVNQPQHF
CDR3 length: 14
V gene: TRBV15
clone size: NA
J gene: TRBJ1-5

CDR3 protein: CASSLGASGVANEKLFF
CDR3 length: 17
V gene: TRBV7-8
clone size: NA
J gene: TRBJ1-4

CDR3 protein: CASSLNEDRNYGYTF
CDR3 length: 15
V gene: TRBV7-9
clone size: NA
J gene: TRBJ1-2

CDR3 protein: CASSADRGDTEAFF
CDR3 length: 14
V gene: TRBV6-1
clone size: few
J gene: TRBJ1-1

CDR3 protein: CASSFDSYEQYF
CDR3 length: 12
V gene: TRBV7-9
clone size: NA
J gene: TRBJ2-7

CDR3 protein: CSVARGANEKLFF
CDR3 length: 13
V gene: TRBV29-1
clone size: medium-sized
J gene: TRBJ1-4

CDR3 protein: CASSSRTSPGTDTQYF
CDR3 length: 16
V gene: TRBV5-4
clone size: few
J gene: TRBJ2-3

CDR3 protein: CASSEVDKANYGYTF
CDR3 length: 15
V gene: TRBV6-1
clone size: NA
J gene: TRBJ1-2

CDR3 protein: CASSFFSGGAGARTDTQYF
CDR3 length: 19
V gene: TRBV5-4
clone size: NA
J gene: TRBJ2-3

CDR3 protein: CASSPAGGAEGYTF
CDR3 length: 14
V gene: TRBV5-1
clone size: NA
J gene: TRBJ1-2

CDR3 protein: CASSQVKTGGLNIQYF
CDR3 length: 16
V gene: TRBV4-2
clone size: NA
J gene: TRBJ2-4

CDR3 protein: CASSEIWGAYEQYF
CDR3 length: 14
V gene: TRBV6-1
clone size: NA
J gene: TRBJ2-7

CDR3 protein: CASRGSGQGNQPQHF
CDR3 length: 15
V gene: TRBV28
clone size: NA
J gene: TRBJ1-5